The next 21 T cell receptor beta chains were all read from a single sample in a study of cytomegalovirus exposure and HLA in healthy donors. Both 60 Vbeta primers and 13 Jbeta primers went into the PCR. Measured with immunoSEQ multiplex PCR; TCRdb has only the in-frame clones, and not every one. The sample has just under 95,000 clones; roughly 80% are singletons. The sample was PBMCs. The source is a man in his forties or fifties in good health and CMV-seropositive.

The J gene is TRBJ2-1, the V gene TRBV21-1; no check of the table's D call, TRBD1, against the DNA was made. TRBV21-1 is labeled a pseudogene. The length of the CDR3 is 18 residues. CDR3 coding DNA: TGTGCCAGCAGCAAAGTAAGGTCAGCAACACCGTCCTACAGTGAGCAGTTCTTC. Translating it yields CASSKVRSATPSYSEQFF.

The genes are TRBV5-1 and TRBJ2-2; 8 nucleotides match TRBD1. V lost 2 bases, J lost 4 bases, and 4 bases stayed unmatched. The CDR3 spans 15 residues. Germline-derived CDR1 and CDR2 are SGHRS and YFSETQ. The DNA for the CDR3 is TGCGCCAGCAGCTTCCTACAGGGGGGCACCGGGGAGCTGTTTTTT. The encoded protein is CASSFLQGGTGELFF.

The CDR3 DNA reads TGTGCCAGCAGCTTAGAGGCCCCAGAGACCCAGTACTTC. Translated, it gives CASSLEAPETQYF. This rearrangement joins TRBV11-2 to TRBJ2-5; D is ambiguous. This CDR3 contains 13 residues. The V end lost 0 bases, the J end lost 4 bases, and 6 bases lay between the germline ends. Germline V CDR1 and CDR2: SGHAT, FQNNGV.

This clone has only one observation. The genes are TRBV6-5 and TRBJ2-2, with a weak D call TRBD1 (6 bases). Between the trimmed V and J ends, which lost 5 bases and 2 bases, there was a span of 9 bases. Per germline, CDR1 MNHEY and CDR2 SVGAGI. The length of the CDR3 is 14 residues. CDR3 in amino acids: CASSLTGNTGELFF. In nucleotides, the CDR3 is TGTGCCAGCAGTCTGACAGGAAACACCGGGGAGCTGTTTTTT.

The V gene is TRBV5-4, the J gene TRBJ1-2, with D perhaps TRBD1 (5 bases). This CDR3 comprises 14 residues. V gave up 4 bases and J gave up 8 bases, with 18 bases separating them. Germline assignment: CDR1 SGHNT and CDR2 YYREEE (reference sequence). The CDR3 here is CASSPEGPGSGYTF. The CDR3 nucleotides are TGTGCCAGCAGCCCGGAGGGCCCAGGGAGCGGCTACACCTTC.

The chain carries TRBV6-1 and TRBJ1-1; the D gene is possibly TRBD1 (6 bases). CDR3 length: 14 amino acids. Germline CDR1 reads MNHNS; CDR2 reads SASEGT. The ends were cut back, 4 bases at V and 4 bases at J, with 13 bases in the middle. The CDR3 bases are TGTGCCAGCAGTGTACGCCAGGGGACCACTGAAGCTTTCTTT. Its protein is CASSVRQGTTEAFF.

J is TRBJ2-5 and V is TRBV2, with D tentatively TRBD2 (6 bases). Trimming pared 4 bases from V and 5 bases from J, leaving 8 bases between. Germline V gene sequence: CDR1 SNHLY, CDR2 FYNNEI. The CDR3 sequence is 12 residues long. The CDR3 loop is CASSGSGETQYF. Written as DNA, the CDR3 is TGTGCCAGCAGTGGGAGCGGGGAGACCCAGTACTTC.

The genes are TRBV2 and TRBJ1-6; 7 nucleotides line up with TRBD1. The V segment lost 6 bases and the J segment 9 bases; nucleotides outside the gene matches: 8. The CDR3 covers 14 residues. Germline lookup yields CDR1 SNHLY and CDR2 FYNNEI. The CDR3 sequence is CASRPTGNLSPLHF. CDR3 sequence (DNA): TGTGCCAGCAGACCGACAGGGAACCTTTCACCCCTCCACTTT.

The rearrangement joins TRBV5-1 to TRBJ1-1; no clear D. Between the trimmed V and J ends, which lost 0 bases and 5 bases, there was a span of 17 bases. The CDR3 is made up of 16 amino acids. Germline V gives CDR1 SGHRS, CDR2 YFSETQ. The CDR3 sequence is CASSLGLTSGGTEAFF. CDR3 nucleotides: TGCGCCAGCAGCTTGGGACTCACGAGTGGTGGTACTGAAGCTTTCTTT.

The sample holds a few counts of this clone. This chain links TRBV29-1 with TRBJ2-7; D call uncertain. Trimming stripped 4 bases from V and 3 bases from J, with 10 bases between. CDR1 and CDR2 from the germline V gene are SQVTM and ANQGSEA. The CDR3 is 12 residues long. The CDR3 here is CSVARQNYEQYF. The CDR3 bases are TGCAGCGTTGCTAGGCAGAACTACGAGCAGTACTTC.

This chain joins TRBV19 and TRBJ1-1; D is unresolved. The CDR3 is 11 residues long. V was clipped by 3 bases and J by 3 bases, with 2 bases between them. Germline CDR1 LNHDA, CDR2 SQIVND (reference sequence). CDR3 sequence: CASSIYTEAFF. In nucleotides, the CDR3 is TGTGCCAGTAGTATCTACACTGAAGCTTTCTTT.

The CDR3 sequence is CSTGSGGAPDTQYF. The CDR3 coding sequence is TGCAGCACGGGAAGCGGGGGGGCTCCAGATACGCAGTATTTT. The rearrangement joins TRBV29-1 to TRBJ2-3; TRBD2 aligns across 10 bases. The CDR3 totals 14 residues. Per germline, CDR1 SQVTM and CDR2 ANQGSEA. Germline trimming cut 8 bases from V and 4 bases from J; bases unmatched to any gene: 9.

The gene calls are TRBV7-2 and TRBJ2-3; D possibly corresponds to TRBD2 (6 bases). In germline, CDR1 is SGHTA, CDR2 FQGNSA. V gave up 2 bases and J gave up 3 bases, with 9 bases separating them. There are 14 residues in the CDR3. The CDR3, as DNA: TGTGCCAGCAGCTTAATGGGACTTACAGATACGCAGTATTTT. It translates to CASSLMGLTDTQYF.

In this sample, this clone turned up a few times. This chain connects TRBV7-4 to TRBJ1-2; 10 bases fit TRBD1. Germline-derived CDR1 and CDR2 are SGHVT and SQSDAQ. CDR3 length equals 14 residues. After removal of 7 bases from V and 14 bases from J, the junction contained 16 bases not matched to a gene. The CDR3 sequence is CASTFDRDRGHGTF. CDR3 DNA: TGTGCCAGCACCTTTGACCGGGACAGGGGACATGGGACCTTC.

This clone came up a few times. The junction departs from germline at one end; a sequencing error may be responsible. The J gene is TRBJ1-3, the V gene TRBV7-7, with 9 nucleotides matching TRBD1. The CDR3 extends over 17 amino acids. Germline loops: CDR1 SSHAT, CDR2 FNYEAQ (reference sequence). The CDR3 DNA reads TGTGCTAGCAGCTTAGGGACAGGGTTTTCACCTGGGGACACCATATATTTT. This codes for CASSLGTGFSPGDTIYF.

V and J are TRBV5-6 and TRBJ1-1; TRBD1 agrees at 8 bases. Germline lookup yields CDR1 SGHDT and CDR2 YYEEEE. The CDR3 sequence is 14 residues long. Trimming took 5 bases from V and 0 from J; bases not matched to a gene: 3. The CDR3: CASRRQGLNTEAFF. CDR3 DNA sequence: TGTGCCAGCAGGAGACAGGGGTTGAACACTGAAGCTTTCTTT.

The chain joins TRBV7-6 to TRBJ1-2; 9 nucleotides match TRBD1. This CDR3 has 14 residues. Trimming removed 4 bases from V and 4 bases from J; junction bases left unmatched: 4. Germline CDR1 is SGHVS and CDR2 is FNYEAQ. The CDR3 loop reads CASSSGQGGYGYTF. The CDR3 DNA follows: TGTGCCAGCAGCTCGGGACAGGGTGGCTATGGCTACACCTTC.

There are a few counts of this clone. The gene calls are TRBV6-1 and TRBJ1-5; D is ambiguous. The CDR3 consists of 12 residues. The V end lost 6 bases, the J end lost 1 base, and 4 bases lay between the germline ends. Per the germline V gene, CDR1 is MNHNS and CDR2 is SASEGT. The CDR3 sequence is CASRRSNQPQHF. The CDR3, as DNA: TGTGCCAGCAGACGGAGCAATCAGCCCCAGCATTTT.

The genes are TRBV7-2 and TRBJ1-6, with a weak D call TRBD1 (6 bases). Trimming took off 5 bases at V and 7 bases at J, with 18 bases between the two ends. Per germline, CDR1 SGHTA and CDR2 FQGNSA. The CDR3 is 16 amino acids. CDR3 sequence reads: CASSPPGTLGNSPLHF. CDR3 DNA sequence: TGTGCCAGCAGCCCCCCGGGGACACTAGGAAATTCACCCCTCCACTTT.

The CDR3 loop is CAWTSGGAYNEQFF. CDR3 DNA sequence: TGTGCCTGGACTAGCGGGGGGGCCTACAATGAGCAGTTCTTC. The chain links TRBV30 to TRBJ2-1; 12 bases map to TRBD2. Germline V CDR1 and CDR2: GTSNPN, SVGIG (reference sequence). There are 14 residues in the CDR3. Trimming took 4 bases from V and 2 from J; bases not matched to a gene: 0.

The CDR3 sequence is CASSYASGSNQPQHF. The CDR3 DNA follows: TGTGCCAGCAGTTACGCGAGTGGTAGCAATCAGCCCCAGCATTTT. The chain is built from TRBV6-5 and TRBJ1-5; D gene uncertain. The CDR3 spans 15 residues. Germline-derived CDR1 and CDR2 are MNHEY and SVGAGI. V lost 2 bases and J lost 0, with 8 bases in between.